The 19 T cell receptor beta chains below were found in one sample sequenced in a study of cytomegalovirus exposure and HLA in healthy donors. The PCR ran on 60 Vbeta and 13 Jbeta primers. Profiling relied on immunoSEQ multiplex PCR, and the TCRdb table lists in-frame clones only, not all of them. The sample lists 100,000 to 150,000 clones, around 78% occurring once. Input material: PBMCs. The receptors stem from a man in his forties or fifties in good health and CMV-seronegative.

This clone occurred once. The chain joins TRBV6-1 to TRBJ1-2; maybe TRBD1 (5 bases). Looked up from germline, CDR1 is MNHNS and CDR2 is SASEGT. The CDR3 is 16 amino acids. The V end lost 1 base, the J end lost 8 bases, and 20 bases lay between the germline ends. The CDR3 sequence is CASSEEGWGVLAGYTF. CDR3 DNA: TGTGCCAGCAGTGAAGAAGGATGGGGGGTTCTTGCAGGCTACACCTTC.

This clone was counted between two and nine times. The gene calls are TRBV19 and TRBJ1-2, with a weak D call TRBD1 (5 bases). This CDR3 has 14 residues. Germline V lookup: CDR1 LNHDA, CDR2 SQIVND (reference sequence). V was cut by 9 bases and J by 5 bases, with 19 bases left in between. The CDR3 coding sequence is TGTGCCAGCCGACTCGGCGGGGGGGGGTATGGCTACACCTTC. Translated, it gives CASRLGGGGYGYTF.

V and J are TRBV6-6 and TRBJ2-2; D gene uncertain. The CDR3 spans 15 residues. V dropped 0 bases and J dropped 1 base, with 6 bases sitting between them. In germline, CDR1 is MNHNY, CDR2 SVGAGI (reference sequence). CDR3 nucleotides: TGTGCCAGCAGTTACTCGACACAGAACACCGGGGAGCTGTTTTTT. Translated, it gives CASSYSTQNTGELFF.

This clone appeared a few times. The V and J genes are TRBV27 and TRBJ2-1; 8 bases map to TRBD1. CDR1 and CDR2 from the germline V gene are MNHEY and SMNVEV (reference sequence). The junction had 6 bases not matched to a gene; V was cut back by 7 bases and J by 1 base. This CDR3 contains 15 residues. CDR3 DNA: TGTGCCAGCAACCTCGGACAGGGATCCTACAATGAGCAGTTCTTC. Translating gives CASNLGQGSYNEQFF.

A remark on this clone: A read error may account for a junction end that differs from germline. The chain combines TRBV15 with TRBJ2-5; 10 bases fit TRBD2. The end of the DNA is better explained by TRBJ2-7, so the J call may be wrong. The germline V gene has CDR1 LNHNV and CDR2 YYDKDF (reference sequence). The CDR3 runs to 15 residues. CDR3 amino acids: CAISRGAGGPYEQYF. The CDR3 DNA follows: TGTGCCATCAGCAGAGGAGCGGGAGGGCCCTACGAGCAGTACTTC.

In regard to this clone: The same CDR3 is also encoded by other DNA sequences in this sample. The J gene is TRBJ1-4, the V gene TRBV4-3, with TRBD1 as a possible D gene (6 bases). Germline values: CDR1 LGHNA, CDR2 YSLEER. There are 13 residues in the CDR3. The ends were cut back, 0 bases at V and 8 bases at J, with 7 bases in the middle. The CDR3 protein is CASSQDGGEKLFF. CDR3 coding DNA: TGCGCCAGCAGCCAAGATGGGGGCGAAAAACTGTTTTTT.

The genes are TRBV7-9 and TRBJ2-2; no clear D. The CDR3 spans 15 residues. CDR1 SEHNR and CDR2 FQNEAQ come from the germline V gene (reference sequence). Trimming stripped 7 bases from V and 0 bases from J, with 12 bases between. The chain's CDR3 is CASTPRRANTGELFF. In nucleotides, the CDR3 is TGTGCCAGCACCCCCCGGAGAGCGAACACCGGGGAGCTGTTTTTT.

Only a few counts were recorded for this clone. This chain connects TRBV4-1 to TRBJ2-5; no firm D call. This CDR3 comprises 17 residues. From germline, CDR1 is MGHRA and CDR2 YSYEKL. Trimming cost V 4 bases and J 0 bases, with 18 bases left between them. CDR3 DNA sequence: TGCGCCAGCAGCCCCTACTGGCGTGGTCTAGACCAAGAGACCCAGTACTTC. As protein: CASSPYWRGLDQETQYF.

The chain carries TRBV11-1 and TRBJ1-2; 8 positions agree with TRBD1. The CDR3 has 14 amino acids. With 3 bases clipped from V and 4 bases from J, the junction kept 4 bases outside the gene matches. Germline-derived CDR1 and CDR2 are SGHAT and FQDESV (reference sequence). CDR3 DNA: TGTGCCAGCAGCTTGTTCAGGGGGCGCTATGGCTACACCTTC. Translation gives CASSLFRGRYGYTF.

In its sample, this clone was seen a few times. The CDR3 spells CATSRDKGLAIDTQYF. In nucleotides, the CDR3 is TGTGCCACCAGCAGAGATAAGGGACTAGCGATAGATACGCAGTATTTT. This chain links TRBV15 with TRBJ2-3; the match to TRBD2 covers 10 bases. Germline V gene data show CDR1 as LNHNV and CDR2 as YYDKDF (reference sequence). V gave up 0 bases and J gave up 5 bases; unmatched junction bases: 5. CDR3 length: 16 residues.

V is TRBV11-2 and J is TRBJ1-2; unclear D gene. The CDR3 totals 13 residues. From germline, CDR1 is SGHAT and CDR2 FQNNGV. The germline V and J ends were trimmed by 2 bases and 3 bases, with 7 bases remaining between them. This CDR3 is CASSLLRDYGYTF. The CDR3 region has the DNA TGTGCCAGCAGCTTACTACGAGACTATGGCTACACCTTC.

V and J are TRBV12-5 and TRBJ2-3, with TRBD2 identical over 11 bases. The CDR3 is made up of 16 amino acids. Germline CDR1 is LGHNT and CDR2 is FRNRAP. Trimming cost V 7 bases and J 1 base; bases outside gene matches: 7. The CDR3 is CASAQGLAEGTDTQYF. For the CDR3, the DNA is TGTGCTAGTGCCCAGGGACTAGCGGAAGGCACAGATACGCAGTATTTT.

V and J are TRBV5-1 and TRBJ2-1; D gene unclear. Trimming took 4 bases from V and 0 from J, leaving 11 bases between them. The V gene's germline CDR1 is SGHRS and CDR2 YFSETQ. This CDR3 has 15 amino acids. The CDR3 reads CASSQASDSYNEQFF. Here the CDR3 DNA reads TGCGCCAGCAGCCAGGCGTCGGACTCCTACAATGAGCAGTTCTTC.

V usage is TRBV7-3 and J usage is TRBJ2-1; TRBD2 might be the D (6 bases). V shed 1 base and J shed 2 bases, with 12 bases lying between them. The CDR3 totals 16 residues. Germline values: CDR1 SGHTA, CDR2 FQGTGA. The DNA of the CDR3 is TGTGCCAGCAGCTTAAACGTCCAGCGGGCCTACAATGAGCAGTTCTTC. Translated, it gives CASSLNVQRAYNEQFF.

V is TRBV2 and J is TRBJ1-5, with D perhaps matching TRBD1 (5 bases). Germline values: CDR1 SNHLY, CDR2 FYNNEI. This CDR3 has 14 amino acids. The germline V and J ends were trimmed by 7 bases and 5 bases, with 15 bases remaining between them. The CDR3 DNA is TGTGCCAGCAAAAGGGGCGGGGAGGATCAGCCCCAGCATTTT. Translating gives CASKRGGEDQPQHF.

The chain couples TRBV6-1 to TRBJ1-5; D gene ambiguous. The CDR3 totals 17 residues. Germline-derived CDR1 and CDR2 are MNHNS and SASEGT. V dropped 0 bases and J dropped 1 base, with 13 bases sitting between them. In DNA form, the CDR3 reads TGTGCCAGCAGTGAAGCAATCGGCGGAGGGAGCAATCAGCCCCAGCATTTT. Its protein product is CASSEAIGGGSNQPQHF.

Only one count was recorded for this clone. The gene calls are TRBV13 and TRBJ2-3; 9 nucleotides align to TRBD1. The CDR3 is 15 residues long. Germline V CDR1 and CDR2: PRHDT, FYEKMQ (reference sequence). With V trimmed by 5 bases and J by 0 bases, 3 bases remained unmatched. The CDR3 DNA sequence: TGTGCCAGCAGCCCGGGACAGGGAAGCACAGATACGCAGTATTTT. Protein product: CASSPGQGSTDTQYF.

The chain employs TRBV15 and TRBJ2-5, with 7 bases matching TRBD1. The CDR3 runs 15 residues. J gave up 5 bases and V 1 base, and 7 bases lay outside the gene matches. CDR1 and CDR2 (germline): LNHNV, YYDKDF (reference sequence). The CDR3 here is CATSRVQGQGETQYF. In DNA, the CDR3 is TGTGCCACCAGCAGAGTACAGGGGCAAGGGGAGACCCAGTACTTC.

Of note for this clone: The junction departs from germline at one end; a sequencing error may be responsible. The rearrangement links TRBV19 to TRBJ1-2; D remains ambiguous. Germline lookup yields CDR1 LNHDA and CDR2 SQIVND (reference sequence). This CDR3 spans 14 amino acids. The CDR3 region is CASSSGGLDYGCTF. The DNA for the CDR3 is TGTGCCAGTAGTAGTGGAGGGCTGGACTATGGCTGCACCTTC. The entire variable domain, with the rest obtained from reference TRBV19 and TRBJ1-2, is as follows: DGGITQSPKYLFRKEGQNVTLSCEQNLNHDAMYWYRQDPGQGLRLIYYSQIVNDFQKGDIAEGYSVSREKKESFPLTVTSAQKNPTAFYLCASSSGGLDYGCTFGSGTRLTVV.